This T cell receptor beta chain comes out of a study of blood T cell repertoires in COVID-19. Looking at the study overall: Material from acute and convalescent COVID-19 was sourced from the United States, Italy and Spain. PBMCs, B-cell-depleted T cells, or T cells provided the cDNA or gDNA that made up the material.

V shed 1 base and J 7 bases; nucleotides not matched to a gene: 3. CDR1 and CDR2 (germline): SGHAT, FQNNGV. The CDR3 spans 15 residues. The repertoire was sequenced with immunoSEQ multiplex PCR; TCRdb's copy has only in-frame clones and lacks some. Found here are about 140,000 clones, roughly 89% of them singletons; the top ten hold around 4.5%. Sequencing was done on a sample of PBMCs or T cells enriched from blood (not recorded which). The chain couples TRBV11-2 to TRBJ2-1, with 11 bases that match TRBD1. The sequence was obtained from a man in his fifties or sixties who had recovered from COVID-19. This CDR3 reads CASSLGTGGRNEQFF. The CDR3 DNA reads as TGTGCCAGCAGCTTAGGGACAGGGGGCCGTAATGAGCAGTTCTTC. The variable domain in full, completed from reference TRBV11-2 and TRBJ2-1, reads EAGVAQSPRYKIIEKRQSVAFWCNPISGHATLYWYQQILGQGPKLLIQFQNNGVVDDSQLPKDRFSAERLKGVDSTLKIQPAKLEDSAVYLCASSLGTGGRNEQFFGPGTRLTVL.